This T cell receptor beta chain derives from a study of beta chain features in type 1 diabetes. Study at large: There were 95 million to 110 million sorted cells examined across all samples.

The germline V gene encodes CDR1 SEHNR and CDR2 FQNEAQ (reference sequence). This CDR3 contains 13 residues. V was cut by 5 bases and J by 7 bases, with 14 bases left in between. Reverse transcription of all isolated RNA meant that expressed TCRB transcripts were sequenced. Libraries were prepared by immunoSEQ multiplex PCR; TCRdb keeps only in-frame clonotypes and omits some of them. The data show under 250,000 clones, 11% seen once. Sequencing was carried out using central memory CD4+ T cells from blood. The clonotype originates from a man aged 18 to 29 in good health. The chain joins TRBV7-9 to TRBJ2-5; no definite D call. Here the CDR3 DNA reads TGTGCCAGCAGCGCGGCCCGCGTGGGGACCCAGTACTTC. Protein: CASSAARVGTQYF.